The T cell receptor beta chain described here comes from a study of blood T cell repertoires in COVID-19. Study as a whole: Samples representing acute and convalescent COVID-19 were sourced from the United States, Italy and Spain. Sample material is recorded as cDNA or gDNA derived from T cells, B-cell-depleted T cells, or PBMCs.

The CDR3 has 16 amino acids. Germline V gene lookup returns CDR1 LNHDA and CDR2 SQIVND (reference sequence). V lost 2 bases and J lost 0, with 10 bases in between. In the authors' methods: Amplification of reference gene primers was used by the study to estimate nucleated cell counts. Repertoires were generated with immunoSEQ multiplex PCR, while TCRdb's copy carries only in-frame clones and drops some. For V, J and clone size, that table is used; D and trimming come from the DNA. The sample shows approximately 74,000 clones, over 80% of them seen only once. This sequence joins TRBV19 and TRBJ1-4; TRBD1 might be the D (5 bases). The clonotype comes from a man older than 75 with active or convalescent COVID-19. The source material was peripheral blood. The CDR3 here is CASSILGDSTNEKLFF. The CDR3 coding sequence is TGTGCCAGTAGTATACTCGGGGACTCAACTAATGAAAAACTGTTTTTT. Supplemented by reference TRBV19 and TRBJ1-4, the full variable domain reads DGGITQSPKYLFRKEGQNVTLSCEQNLNHDAMYWYRQDPGQGLRLIYYSQIVNDFQKGDIAEGYSVSREKKESFPLTVTSAQKNPTAFYLCASSILGDSTNEKLFFGSGTQLSVL.